This TCR beta chain originates from a study of Graves' ophthalmopathy and Graves' hyperthyroidism. Study overall: Before any treatment, peripheral blood was taken at the initial diagnosis.

RNA transcripts yielded amplified TCR beta CDR3 regions. HTBI primers primed a first-round RT-PCR, and a second-round multiplex PCR followed. TCRdb itself ran the multiplex PCR reads through MiXCR, one entry per CDR3 protein. The data show hundreds of thousands of distinct CDR3 sequences, 22% seen once. It was on clinical symptoms, serum thyroxine, TRAb, thyroid ultrasound and orbital computed tomography that diagnosis relied. In this sample, this clonotype turned up many times. The receptor was isolated from a woman aged 18-29 years with stable Graves' hyperthyroidism. Some clones in this sample may be carry-over from other donors' samples. The sequenced sample was peripheral blood.

This CDR3 is CASSISASLRYEQYF. The CDR3 nucleotides are TGTGCCAGCAGTATTAGCGCGAGCTTAAGGTACGAGCAGTACTTC. The genes are TRBV12-3 or TRBV12-4 and TRBJ2-7; a weak D match, TRBD2 (5 bases). The CDR3 runs 15 residues. The ends were cut back, 5 bases at V and 4 bases at J, with 18 bases in the middle.